The rows below give T cell receptor beta chains drawn from one sample of a study of blood T cell repertoires in COVID-19. Sequencing used immunoSEQ multiplex PCR; TCRdb keeps in-frame clones, though not all of them. The table records around 700,000 clones, about 90% of them present only once. The sequenced sample consisted of peripheral blood. These receptors all stem from a woman younger than 35 with acute or convalescent COVID-19. Each CDR3 is given with its conserved first and last residue. A D gene is named only where the DNA matches it firmly. Rows give clone size only sometimes, using once, few, many, or a class for an expanded clone.

size	J	V	D	CDR3	DNA
NA	TRBJ1-1	TRBV2	NA	CASSDPMNTEAFF	TGTGCCAGCAGTGACCCCATGAACACTGAAGCTTTCTTT
NA	TRBJ1-1	TRBV19	TRBD1	CASSIAAQGSRTEAFF	TGTGCCAGTAGTATAGCGGCACAGGGGTCGAGAACTGAAGCTTTCTTT
NA	TRBJ2-7	TRBV4-1	TRBD1	CATRPGQSSYEQYF	TGCGCCACTAGGCCGGGACAGAGCTCCTACGAGCAGTACTTC
NA	TRBJ1-4	TRBV29-1	NA	CSVRGGREGFNEKLFF	TGCAGCGTCCGCGGAGGGAGGGAAGGGTTTAACGAAAAACTGTTTTTT
NA	TRBJ1-5	TRBV2	NA	CASNRRASNQPQHF	TGTGCCAGCAATCGGAGGGCCAGCAATCAGCCCCAGCATTTT
NA	TRBJ1-1	TRBV2	NA	CASKKTGWDTEAFF	TGTGCCAGCAAAAAGACAGGATGGGACACTGAAGCTTTCTTT
NA	TRBJ1-1	TRBV3-1/TRBV3-2	TRBD1	CASSQIRTGDQAFF	TGTGCCAGCAGCCAGATACGGACAGGGGATCAAGCTTTCTTT
NA	TRBJ2-4	TRBV27	TRBD1	CASPVYLSGTDLAKNIQYF	TGTGCCAGCCCAGTTTATCTCTCCGGGACAGATTTAGCCAAAAACATTCAGTACTTC
NA	TRBJ2-1	TRBV19	TRBD2	CASSTRLAGGTYNEQFF	TGTGCCAGTAGTACACGACTAGCGGGGGGGACCTACAATGAGCAGTTCTTC
few	TRBJ2-7	TRBV23-1	NA	CASSQRGIYEIQSYEQYF	TGCGCCAGCAGTCAAAGAGGAATTTACGAAATACAATCCTACGAGCAGTACTTC
once	TRBJ2-1	TRBV5-1	TRBD2	CASSSGAGTYNEQFF	TGCGCCAGCAGCTCTGGAGCGGGGACCTACAATGAGCAGTTCTTC
NA	TRBJ2-1	TRBV24-1	NA	CATSAAATYNEQFF	TGTGCCACCAGTGCGGCGGCTACCTACAATGAGCAGTTCTTC
once	TRBJ1-2	TRBV24-1	TRBD1	CATSDSDRGYGYTF	TGTGCCACCAGTGACTCGGACAGGGGCTATGGCTACACCTTC
NA	TRBJ2-3	TRBV12-5	TRBD2	CASGLVISASGGIADTQYF	TGTGCTAGTGGTTTGGTAATTTCGGCTAGCGGGGGAATCGCAGATACGCAGTATTTT
NA	TRBJ2-1	TRBV6-5	TRBD1	CASSYWQGARNEQFF	TGTGCCAGCAGTTACTGGCAGGGGGCGAGGAATGAGCAGTTCTTC
NA	TRBJ2-6	TRBV27	NA	CASSSVSGANVLTF	TGTGCCAGCAGTTCAGTCTCTGGGGCCAACGTCCTGACTTTC
NA	TRBJ2-3	TRBV6-5	TRBD2	CASRRGGADTQYF	TGTGCCAGCAGGCGGGGGGGGGCAGATACGCAGTATTTT
NA	TRBJ1-2	TRBV2	NA	CASSQGFETGYTF	TGTGCCAGCAGTCAGGGGTTTGAGACTGGCTACACCTTC
NA	TRBJ2-3	TRBV4-2	TRBD2	CASSLFRGGHRDTQYF	TGTGCCAGCAGCCTCTTCCGGGGGGGCCACAGAGATACGCAGTATTTT
NA	TRBJ1-5	TRBV6-2/TRBV6-3	NA	CASSYHKSQPQHF	TGTGCCAGCAGTTACCATAAGAGTCAGCCCCAGCATTTT
once	TRBJ2-5	TRBV3-1/TRBV3-2	NA	CASSQVQAPQETQYF	TGTGCCAGCAGCCAAGTACAGGCACCCCAAGAGACCCAGTACTTC
NA	TRBJ1-1	TRBV3-1/TRBV3-2	NA	CASSQDRGGTEAFF	TGTGCCAGCAGCCAAGATCGCGGGGGCACTGAAGCTTTCTTT
NA	TRBJ2-7	TRBV4-3	NA	CASSQERVGPYEQYF	TGCGCCAGCAGCCAAGAGAGGGTTGGGCCCTACGAGCAGTACTTC
NA	TRBJ2-5	TRBV5-1	TRBD2	CASSIGLGETQYF	TGCGCCAGCAGCATCGGACTAGGGGAGACCCAGTACTTC
NA	TRBJ1-2	TRBV19	TRBD1	CASRPDRSHYGYTF	TGTGCCAGTAGACCGGACAGGTCGCACTATGGCTACACCTTC
NA	TRBJ1-1	TRBV2	NA	CASSEATRVGTEAFF	TGTGCCAGCAGTGAAGCCACCAGGGTGGGAACTGAAGCTTTCTTT
NA	TRBJ2-3	TRBV2	NA	CASNTRQGMSTDTQYF	TGTGCCAGCAACACAAGGCAGGGGATGAGCACAGATACGCAGTATTTT
NA	TRBJ2-7	TRBV7-7	NA	CASSLGAGKGEQYF	TGTGCCAGCAGCTTAGGGGCAGGGAAGGGCGAGCAGTACTTC
NA	TRBJ2-6	TRBV7-3	NA	CASSPDSSSGANVLTF	TGTGCCAGCAGCCCCGACAGTAGCTCTGGGGCCAACGTCCTGACTTTC
NA	TRBJ2-7	TRBV4-3	NA	CASSQDSRSYEQYF	TGCGCCAGCAGCCAAGATTCGAGATCCTACGAGCAGTACTTC
NA	TRBJ1-1	TRBV5-1	NA	CASSLRGTEAFF	TGCGCCAGCAGCTTAAGAGGGACTGAAGCTTTCTTT
NA	TRBJ1-1	TRBV7-9	NA	CASSLRPPGGDAFF	TGTGCCAGCAGCCTAAGACCCCCGGGAGGGGACGCTTTCTTT
NA	TRBJ1-5	TRBV4-2	NA	CASSQALRGSNQPQHF	TGTGCCAGCAGCCAAGCTCTGCGGGGGAGCAATCAGCCCCAGCATTTT
NA	TRBJ2-3	TRBV3-1/TRBV3-2	TRBD1	CASSYGGQGRDTQYF	TGTGCCAGCAGCTATGGGGGACAGGGAAGGGATACGCAGTATTTT
NA	TRBJ2-3	TRBV5-1	TRBD2	CASSLTSGYTDTQYF	TGCGCCAGCAGCTTGACTAGCGGATACACAGATACGCAGTATTTT
NA	TRBJ2-5	TRBV1	NA	CTSSQALAGREETQYF	TGCACCAGCAGCCAAGCCCTAGCGGGGCGCGAAGAGACCCAGTACTTC
NA	TRBJ2-1	TRBV5-1	NA	CASSFQKSYNEQFF	TGCGCCAGCAGCTTCCAGAAATCCTACAATGAGCAGTTCTTC
NA	TRBJ2-7	TRBV4-1	TRBD1	CASSQVEFPGQGLRSYEQYF	TGCGCCAGCAGCCAGGTTGAATTTCCGGGACAGGGGCTCCGCTCCTACGAGCAGTACTTC
NA	TRBJ2-1	TRBV6-2/TRBV6-3	NA	CASSLGVGEQFF	TGTGCCAGCAGTTTAGGAGTCGGTGAGCAGTTCTTC